This T cell receptor beta chain was sequenced during a study of identical twins. The donor group consisted entirely of healthy Caucasians. This clonotype has more than one count but fewer than ten. TCRdb fed the 5' RACE reads into MiXCR, producing one record per CDR3 protein. The profile covers 520,000 or so distinct CDR3 sequences, with around 20% appearing a single time and 0.91% taken by the ten largest. Trimming took 4 bases from V and 9 from J, leaving 14 bases between them. The germline CDR1 and CDR2 sequences are SGHRS and YFSETQ. CDR3 length: 13 residues. These same data were also listed under a study on T cells expressing NK-cell markers.

The chain is built from TRBV5-1 and TRBJ1-5, with D possibly being TRBD1 (5 bases). The sequenced material came from CD4+ T cells sorted from blood. The clonotype comes from a young woman in good health. CDR3 loop: CASSPTTGMPQHF. CDR3 nucleotide sequence: TGCGCCAGCAGCCCTACAACAGGTATGCCCCAGCATTTT. Drawing the rest from reference TRBV5-1 and TRBJ1-5, the complete variable domain is KAGVTQTPRYLIKTRGQQVTLSCSPISGHRSVSWYQQTPGQGLQFLFEYFSETQRNKGNFPGRFSGRQFSNSRSEMNVSTLELGDSALYLCASSPTTGMPQHFGDGTRLSIL.